Reported below is one T cell receptor (beta chain). The antigen is not known. These data come from a study of a mutant IDH1 vaccine in newly diagnosed glioma. Whole-study context: Either 4-6 weeks after radiotherapy alone or alongside temozolomide, vaccination was begun. Most had both radiotherapy and temozolomide beforehand; others had only one.

This sample's time point: week 5, during vaccination. Vaccinated patients received 300 ug of mutant IDH1 20-mer peptide per dose, with topical imiquimod. Germline V gene lookup returns CDR1 SGHNT and CDR2 YENEEA. The CDR3 length is 17 residues. With V trimmed by 0 bases and J by 7 bases, 10 bases remained unmatched. Notes on the study in general: It seemed that pseudoprogression was not linked to changes in the top peripheral T cell clonotypes.

Sequencing was performed with immunoSEQ multiplex PCR; in TCRdb, only in-frame clones are kept and a portion is missing. The sample lists around 78,000 clones, roughly nine tenths occurring once. The receptor's source is a woman in her 50s with glioma. V gene TRBV11-3 combines with J gene TRBJ2-2, with TRBD2 matching over 8 bases. The source material was PBMCs, sampled from a glioma patient whose treatment included an IDH1 peptide vaccine. CDR3 DNA sequence: TGTGCCAGCAGCTTAGAACGAGCGGGAGTTTTGGACGGGGAGCTGTTTTTT. Encoded protein: CASSLERAGVLDGELFF.